Following are 8 T cell receptor beta chains from one sample sequenced in a study of blood T cell repertoires in COVID-19. Assay: immunoSEQ multiplex PCR; the TCRdb copy retains only in-frame clones and omits some. The profile covers 200,000 to 250,000 clones, with about four fifths appearing a single time and approximately 1.3% taken by the ten largest. Specimen: PBMCs or T cells enriched from blood (not recorded which). The receptors were gathered from a woman aged 40 to 49 with acute COVID-19.

The genes are TRBV5-1 and TRBJ2-6; 7 positions match TRBD1. The CDR3 sequence is 18 residues long. V was pared by 0 bases and J by 0 bases, with 6 bases of the junction left unmatched. CDR1 and CDR2 (germline): SGHRS, YFSETQ. CDR3 region: CASSLGPGGNSGANVLTF. The CDR3 DNA reads as TGCGCCAGCAGCTTGGGACCAGGGGGAAACTCTGGGGCCAACGTCCTGACTTTC.

V is TRBV7-3 and J is TRBJ2-1; 7 nucleotides agree with TRBD1. The CDR3 covers 14 residues. Germline CDR1 is SGHTA and CDR2 is FQGTGA. V shed 2 bases and J 10 bases; nucleotides not matched to a gene: 8. The CDR3 DNA reads TGTGCCAGCAGCTTAGGGGGACAGAGAGGGGAGCAGTTCTTC. The encoded protein is CASSLGGQRGEQFF.

The chain couples TRBV28 to TRBJ2-1, with D possibly matching TRBD2 (6 bases). The CDR3 runs to 15 residues. The germline V gene encodes CDR1 MDHEN and CDR2 SYDVKM. V was cut by 8 bases and J by 10 bases, with 24 bases left in between. The CDR3 spells CASCPGTYVQWEQFF. CDR3 bases: TGTGCCAGCTGCCCCGGGACTTATGTACAATGGGAGCAGTTCTTC.

This chain connects TRBV15 to TRBJ1-1; a possible D gene is TRBD1 (5 bases). This CDR3 has 15 residues. Trimming removed 0 bases at V and 2 bases at J, with 10 bases between. Germline CDR1 and CDR2: LNHNV and YYDKDF (reference sequence). In nucleotides, the CDR3 is TGTGCCACCAGCAGAGACCAGGGCCGCAACACTGAAGCTTTCTTT. It yields the protein CATSRDQGRNTEAFF.

The chain carries TRBV3-1 (or the pseudogene TRBV3-2) and TRBJ2-7; the D gene is possibly TRBD1 (6 bases). V was shortened by 7 bases and J by 5 bases, with 15 bases between the two germline ends. CDR1 LGHDT and CDR2 YNNKEL come from the germline V gene (reference sequence). CDR3 length equals 13 residues. The CDR3: CASTGANFHEQYF. The CDR3 DNA reads as TGTGCCAGCACAGGGGCGAATTTTCACGAGCAGTACTTC.

CDR3 residues: CASSTDREEDGELFF. The DNA of the CDR3 is TGTGCCAGCAGCACGGACAGGGAAGAGGACGGGGAGCTGTTTTTT. The V and J genes are TRBV11-1 and TRBJ2-2; 8 bases agree with TRBD1. Germline-derived CDR1 and CDR2 are SGHAT and FQDESV (reference sequence). V was pared by 5 bases and J by 7 bases, with 9 bases of the junction left unmatched. This CDR3 region has 15 residues.

The CDR3 protein is CASSPSIHWPVQPQHF. The CDR3 DNA sequence: TGTGCCAGCAGTCCTAGCATTCACTGGCCGGTTCAGCCCCAGCATTTT. V gene TRBV2 combines with J gene TRBJ1-5; D gene uncertain. Germline values: CDR1 SNHLY, CDR2 FYNNEI. This CDR3 has 16 amino acids. Trimming stripped 5 bases from V and 6 bases from J, with 20 bases between.

The rearrangement joins TRBV18 to TRBJ1-2; D gene unclear. V was cut by 3 bases and J by 10 bases, with 15 bases left in between. The CDR3 totals 13 residues. Germline values: CDR1 KGHSH, CDR2 LQKENI. The CDR3 protein is CASSPDLEIFYTF. The DNA for the CDR3 is TGTGCCAGCTCACCCGACCTAGAGATTTTCTACACCTTC.